Sequencing of this TCR beta chain was carried out in a study of response to subunit inactivated influenza vaccine. TCRdb analysed the RT-PCR reads with MiXCR anew, one entry per CDR3 protein. The repertoire has about 570,000 distinct CDR3 sequences, about 11% of them found once; the top ten carry 11%. The J segment lost 1 base and the V segment lost 3 bases, leaving 8 bases of the junction unmatched. The germline V gene encodes CDR1 MDHEN and CDR2 SYDVKM. This CDR3 is 16 amino acids long. The same sample was also studied in work on T cells expressing NK-cell markers. That report adds: 5'RACE template switching with UMIs generated TCR beta cDNA. It was sorted CD3+CD56+NKG2C+, CD3+CD56+NKG2C- and CD3+CD56-NKG2C+ T cells that supplied the TCR beta repertoires. With respect to HCMV, seven of the eight sequenced donors were seropositive, and one was seronegative.

The sample consisted of PBMCs from blood, taken on the day of vaccination. V usage is TRBV28 and J usage is TRBJ1-2, with 7 bases identical to TRBD1. This TCR was sampled from a man aged 45-65 years who received an inactivated influenza vaccine. The CDR3 here is CASSFVGRGLNYGYTF. The DNA of the CDR3 is TGTGCCAGCAGTTTTGTCGGGAGGGGGCTTAACTATGGCTACACCTTC.